The 21 T cell receptor beta chains presented below share a single source sample, sequenced in a study of T cells after yellow fever vaccination. TCRdb redid the calling of the 5' RACE reads with MiXCR, one entry per CDR3 protein. This sample yields approximately 110,000 distinct CDR3 sequences, of which 6% to 8% are seen a single time; just under 2.5% belongs to the top ten. Here the sequenced sample was CD4+ T cells sorted from PBMCs, taken less than 11 days after the first yellow fever vaccination. These receptor sequences come from a man aged 18-30 years who received the YFV17D yellow fever vaccine.

The table lists this clonotype with many counts. V is TRBV7-2 and J is TRBJ2-7, with unresolved D. Germline V gene sequence: CDR1 SGHTA, CDR2 FQGNSA. V was trimmed by 1 base and J by 0 bases, leaving 10 bases between them. The CDR3 loop spans 15 amino acids. CDR3 DNA sequence: TGTGCCAGCAGCTTAGTAGGATTGAGCTCCTACGAGCAGTACGTC. Protein sequence: CASSLVGLSSYEQYV.

Ten or more counts support this clonotype. The chain has TRBV11-2 and TRBJ2-7; the D call may be TRBD1 or TRBD2 (7 bases each). The CDR3 has 14 residues. Trimming cost V 2 bases and J 6 bases, with 14 bases left between them. Germline CDR1 reads SGHAT; CDR2 reads FQNNGV. The CDR3 is CASSLWGGQLEQYF. The CDR3 coding sequence is TGTGCCAGCAGCTTATGGGGGGGACAGCTCGAGCAGTACTTC.

This rearrangement joins TRBV5-1 to TRBJ2-2; either TRBD1 or TRBD2 may supply D (5 bases each). Germline lookup yields CDR1 SGHRS and CDR2 YFSETQ. Trimming took 0 bases from V and 4 from J, leaving 10 bases between them. The CDR3 spans 15 residues. The CDR3, as DNA: TGCGCCAGCAGCTTGGCCTCAGGGACCACCGGGGAGCTGTTTTTT. Residues: CASSLASGTTGELFF.

At least ten counts were recorded for this clonotype. The chain is built from TRBV6-1 and TRBJ1-1, with D possibly being TRBD1 (5 bases). CDR1 and CDR2 from the germline V gene are MNHNS and SASEGT. Trimming pared 0 bases from V and 4 bases from J, leaving 12 bases between. The CDR3 runs 15 residues. The CDR3 loop reads CASSEAAGGITEAFF. The CDR3 DNA reads as TGTGCCAGCAGTGAAGCGGCGGGGGGAATCACTGAAGCTTTCTTT.

The chain combines TRBV6-5 with TRBJ1-1, with a possible D match to TRBD1 (6 bases). The CDR3 is made up of 17 amino acids. Trimming stripped 4 bases from V and 1 base from J, with 19 bases between. Germline V lookup: CDR1 MNHEY, CDR2 SVGAGI. This CDR3 reads CASSFSRGGAGNTEAFF. CDR3 DNA: TGTGCCAGCAGTTTCTCCCGCGGGGGCGCTGGGAACACTGAAGCTTTCTTT.

This clonotype was detected many times. The chain has TRBV18 and TRBJ2-7; D uncertain. Germline V CDR1 and CDR2: KGHSH, LQKENI. Trimming took off 1 base at V and 3 bases at J, with 16 bases between the two ends. The CDR3 is made up of 16 amino acids. CDR3 residues: CASSPRTGSLSYEQYF. CDR3 bases: TGTGCCAGCTCACCACGAACCGGGTCCCTAAGCTACGAGCAGTACTTC.

This clonotype occurred many times. V is TRBV5-1 and J is TRBJ1-1; possibly TRBD1 for D (5 bases). CDR1 SGHRS and CDR2 YFSETQ come from the germline V gene. Between the trimmed V and J ends, which lost 3 bases and 1 base, there was a span of 10 bases. The CDR3 extends over 14 amino acids. The CDR3 spells CASSSIGQNTEAFF. DNA for the CDR3: TGCGCCAGCAGCTCGATTGGACAGAACACTGAAGCTTTCTTT.

V and J are TRBV10-3 and TRBJ1-1; possibly TRBD1 for D (5 bases). This CDR3 comprises 13 residues. CDR1 and CDR2 (germline): ENHRY, SYGVKD. The ends were cut back, 7 bases at V and 10 bases at J, with 19 bases in the middle. This CDR3 reads CAINVDLTGGAFF. In nucleotides, the CDR3 is TGTGCCATCAATGTCGACTTAACCGGGGGAGCTTTCTTT.

This clonotype has a handful of counts. The chain joins TRBV30 to TRBJ2-1, with D possibly being TRBD1 or TRBD2 (5 bases each). In germline, CDR1 is GTSNPN, CDR2 SVGIG (reference sequence). V was trimmed by 5 bases and J by 0 bases, leaving 14 bases between them. The CDR3 contains 15 residues. The CDR3 DNA follows: TGTGCCTGGGGCCGGGACCACCGCTCCTACAATGAGCAGTTCTTC. Its protein product is CAWGRDHRSYNEQFF.

This rearrangement joins TRBV25-1 to TRBJ2-1; TRBD2 agrees at 7 bases. The CDR3 contains 15 residues. The V gene end was trimmed by 3 bases and the J gene end by 8 bases; junction bases not matched to a gene: 10. Per the germline V gene, CDR1 is MGHDK and CDR2 is SYGVNS. The CDR3 protein is CASSDWTSQVDEQFF. CDR3 DNA sequence: TGTGCCAGCAGTGATTGGACTAGTCAGGTGGATGAGCAGTTCTTC.

Concerning this clonotype itself: A read error may explain this, as a much larger clone is one base away. The chain couples TRBV12-3 or TRBV12-4 to TRBJ1-5; TRBD1 agrees at 7 bases. The CDR3 sequence is 14 residues long. The CDR3 region has the DNA TGTGCCAGCGGTTTAGCCAAACAGGGGCAGCCCCAGCATTTT. Protein: CASGLAKQGQPQHF.

This clonotype was recorded at least ten times. This chain links TRBV10-3 with TRBJ2-7; D is ambiguous. CDR3 size: 14 residues. V dropped 0 bases and J dropped 4 bases, with 10 bases sitting between them. Germline-derived CDR1 and CDR2 are ENHRY and SYGVKD. Here the CDR3 DNA reads TGTGCCATCAGTGAGTCGGTCAGTAATTACGAGCAGTACTTC. As protein: CAISESVSNYEQYF.

This clonotype was counted a few times. This sequence joins TRBV6-2 or TRBV6-3 and TRBJ2-3; 14 bases match TRBD2. CDR3 length: 20 residues. Per the germline V gene, CDR1 is MNHEY and CDR2 is SVGEGT. Trimming at V came to 0 bases and at J to 1 base, leaving 9 bases not matched to a gene. CDR3 in DNA: TGTGCCAGCAGTTACTCCTTCCCGACTAGCGGGGGGGCCCGCACAGATACGCAGTATTTT. Residues: CASSYSFPTSGGARTDTQYF.

V usage is TRBV18 and J usage is TRBJ2-7; D perhaps matches TRBD2 (6 bases). V was pared by 1 base and J by 6 bases, with 10 bases between. The CDR3 sequence is 13 residues long. Germline loops: CDR1 KGHSH, CDR2 LQKENI. Written as DNA, the CDR3 is TGTGCCAGCTCACCACGGCGGGGTCCCGAGCAGTACTTC. Protein sequence: CASSPRRGPEQYF.

This clonotype has ten or more counts. J is TRBJ2-1 and V is TRBV20-1; possible D gene TRBD2, 7 bases. Per the germline V gene, CDR1 is DFQATT and CDR2 is SNEGSKA (reference sequence). Trimming stripped 5 bases from V and 0 bases from J, with 14 bases between. The CDR3 consists of 15 residues. This CDR3 is CSALRGAISYNEQFF. CDR3 DNA: TGCAGTGCTCTCCGGGGGGCTATCTCCTACAATGAGCAGTTCTTC.

This clonotype was detected many times. This chain links TRBV5-1 with TRBJ2-1; a weak D match, TRBD1 (8 bases). V was shortened by 2 bases and J by 1 base, with 10 bases between the two germline ends. This CDR3 region has 15 residues. The germline gives CDR1 SGHRS, CDR2 YFSETQ. Here the CDR3 DNA reads TGCGCCAGCAGCTTACAGGGGGGGTCCTACAATGAGCAGTTCTTC. Protein: CASSLQGGSYNEQFF.

This clonotype was counted at least ten times. The rearrangement links TRBV20-1 to TRBJ2-3; tentatively, D is TRBD1 (5 bases). V was clipped by 0 bases and J by 11 bases, with 21 bases between them. The germline V gene has CDR1 DFQATT and CDR2 SNEGSKA (reference sequence). CDR3 length equals 15 residues. The CDR3 spells CSARDFQGRQKGQYF. Here the CDR3 DNA reads TGCAGTGCTAGAGATTTTCAGGGTAGACAGAAGGGGCAGTATTTT.

The sample holds many counts of this clonotype. The chain is built from TRBV20-1 and TRBJ2-6; unclear D gene. CDR3 size: 13 residues. The V and J ends lost 5 bases and 1 base respectively, with 6 bases between them. Germline values: CDR1 DFQATT, CDR2 SNEGSKA (reference sequence). CDR3 residues: CSAGKSGANVLTF. In DNA, the CDR3 is TGCAGTGCTGGAAAATCTGGGGCCAACGTCCTGACTTTC.

This clonotype has at least ten counts. The V call is TRBV18, the J call TRBJ2-1, with 16 bases aligning to TRBD2. The CDR3 contains 21 residues. The trim removed 3 bases at V and 0 bases at J, leaving 11 bases unmatched. Germline values: CDR1 KGHSH, CDR2 LQKENI. The CDR3 reads CASSPPGLAGGLRSSYNEQFF. CDR3 DNA: TGTGCCAGCTCACCCCCGGGACTAGCGGGGGGGCTCCGTAGCTCCTACAATGAGCAGTTCTTC.

In its sample, this clonotype was seen many times. The V and J genes are TRBV20-1 and TRBJ2-3; D not certain. V was trimmed by 3 bases and J by 6 bases, leaving 13 bases between them. CDR3 size: 13 residues. CDR1 is DFQATT and CDR2 is SNEGSKA in the germline V gene (reference sequence). The CDR3 DNA is TGCAGTGCTAGGCCCCCGGCGGTGGATACGCAGTATTTT. This translates into CSARPPAVDTQYF.

This clonotype was counted ten times or more. The chain has TRBV7-2 and TRBJ1-5; no clear D gene. CDR1 SGHTA and CDR2 FQGNSA come from the germline V gene. Trimming stripped 5 bases from V and 4 bases from J, with 6 bases between. The CDR3 is 12 amino acids. The CDR3 region has the DNA TGTGCCAGCAGCCGTCCAAATCAGCCCCAGCATTTT. Translation: CASSRPNQPQHF.